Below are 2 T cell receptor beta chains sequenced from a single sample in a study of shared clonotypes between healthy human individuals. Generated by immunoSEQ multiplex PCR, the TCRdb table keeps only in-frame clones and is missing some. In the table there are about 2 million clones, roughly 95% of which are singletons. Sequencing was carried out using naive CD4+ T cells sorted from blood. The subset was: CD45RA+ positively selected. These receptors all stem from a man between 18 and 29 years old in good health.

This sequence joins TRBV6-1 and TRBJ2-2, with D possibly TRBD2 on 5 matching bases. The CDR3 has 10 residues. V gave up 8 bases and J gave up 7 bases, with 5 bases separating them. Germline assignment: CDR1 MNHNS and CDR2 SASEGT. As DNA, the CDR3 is TGTGCCAGCCGGGACGGGGAGCTGTTTTTT. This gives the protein CASRDGELFF.

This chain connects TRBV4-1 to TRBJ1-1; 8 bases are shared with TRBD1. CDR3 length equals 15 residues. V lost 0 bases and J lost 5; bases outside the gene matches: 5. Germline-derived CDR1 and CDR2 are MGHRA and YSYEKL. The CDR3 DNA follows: TGCGCCAGCAGCCAAGACGGACAGGGCTATACTGAAGCTTTCTTT. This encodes CASSQDGQGYTEAFF.